Below, 11 T cell receptor beta chains from the same sample are listed, as sequenced in a study of blood T cell repertoires in COVID-19. Sequenced by immunoSEQ multiplex PCR; TCRdb stores in-frame clones only, minus some. There are 160,000 or so clones in the sample; just over 90% occur only once, and less than 2% lies in the top ten. Sample: peripheral blood. The receptors shown here come from a woman aged 60-75 years with COVID-19, enrolled during active disease.

This clone has a handful of counts. CDR3 DNA: TGTGCCTGGGTAGCGGGGGGCACAGATACGCAGTATTTT. Its protein product is CAWVAGGTDTQYF. The chain joins TRBV30 to TRBJ2-3, with 9 bases matching TRBD2. The CDR3 spans 13 residues. The trim removed 5 bases at V and 1 base at J, leaving 1 base unmatched. The germline V gene encodes CDR1 GTSNPN and CDR2 SVGIG (reference sequence).

This clone appeared a single time. The V and J genes are TRBV5-6 and TRBJ2-7, with TRBD1 matching over 8 bases. The CDR3 sequence is 15 residues long. Germline V gene sequence: CDR1 SGHDT, CDR2 YYEEEE. With V trimmed by 2 bases and J by 4 bases, 8 bases remained unmatched. The CDR3 loop reads CASSFMTGVPYEQYF. For the CDR3, the DNA is TGTGCCAGCAGCTTCATGACAGGGGTCCCATACGAGCAGTACTTC.

This chain joins TRBV18 and TRBJ1-1; tentative D call: TRBD1 (6 bases). This CDR3 has 15 residues. The germline V and J ends were trimmed by 8 bases and 4 bases, with 20 bases remaining between them. Germline assignment: CDR1 KGHSH and CDR2 LQKENI. The CDR3 loop reads CASTIQGSSRTEAFF. CDR3 nucleotides: TGTGCCAGCACGATACAGGGTAGCAGTCGCACTGAAGCTTTCTTT.

The V and J genes are TRBV29-1 and TRBJ1-3; TRBD1 might be the D (5 bases). The CDR3 extends over 13 amino acids. From germline, CDR1 is SQVTM and CDR2 ANQGSEA. Trimming cost V 4 bases and J 4 bases, with 11 bases left between them. The CDR3 DNA follows: TGCAGCGTTGTTCAGGGCGGCGGAAACACCATATATTTT. Its translation: CSVVQGGGNTIYF.

The J gene is TRBJ1-6, the V gene TRBV9; 9 bases agree with TRBD1. Germline CDR1 and CDR2: SGDLS and YYNGEE. This CDR3 spans 15 amino acids. Trimming cost V 3 bases and J 5 bases; bases outside gene matches: 3. Here the CDR3 reads CASSGRQGDNSPLHF. The CDR3, as DNA: TGTGCCAGCAGCGGGCGACAGGGGGATAATTCACCCCTCCACTTT.

This chain connects TRBV4-3 to TRBJ2-3; D might be TRBD2 (7 bases). Trimming removed 2 bases at V and 6 bases at J, with 12 bases between. In germline, CDR1 is LGHNA, CDR2 YSLEER. The CDR3 consists of 14 residues. The CDR3 protein is CASSQSGTSDTQYF. The CDR3 DNA follows: TGCGCCAGCAGCCAAAGCGGGACATCGGATACGCAGTATTTT.

The chain combines TRBV11-3 with TRBJ2-7, with TRBD1 matching 7 bases. With 0 bases clipped from V and 4 bases from J, the junction kept 6 bases outside the gene matches. The CDR3 is 15 residues long. CDR1 and CDR2 from the germline V gene are SGHNT and YENEEA. The CDR3 loop reads CASSLDAGGEYEQYF. The CDR3, as DNA: TGTGCCAGCAGCTTAGATGCAGGGGGAGAGTACGAGCAGTACTTC.

The rearrangement joins TRBV4-1 to TRBJ1-2; D call uncertain. Germline assignment: CDR1 MGHRA and CDR2 YSYEKL. The CDR3 is 13 amino acids. V was pared by 3 bases and J by 8 bases, with 13 bases between. This chain's CDR3 is CASSHGPSGGYTF. The CDR3 nucleotides are TGCGCCAGCAGCCATGGACCTTCGGGGGGCTACACCTTC.

DNA of the CDR3: TGTGCCAGCACAAGTTCACCAGGCCCGAGTCAGCCCCAGCATTTT. It codes for CASTSSPGPSQPQHF. The chain couples TRBV6-5 to TRBJ1-5, with D uncertain. Germline V gene sequence: CDR1 MNHEY, CDR2 SVGAGI. The V end lost 7 bases, the J end lost 6 bases, and 19 bases lay between the germline ends. There are 15 residues in the CDR3.

The V gene is TRBV19, the J gene TRBJ2-7; TRBD1 agrees at 9 bases. The CDR3 has 15 residues. J was trimmed by 5 bases and V by 2 bases; bases with no gene match: 7. The V gene's germline CDR1 is LNHDA and CDR2 SQIVND (reference sequence). The CDR3 reads CASSITDRGNHEQYF. CDR3 nucleotide sequence: TGTGCCAGTAGTATAACGGACAGGGGAAATCACGAGCAGTACTTC. The full variable domain, completed using reference TRBV19 and TRBJ2-7, is DGGITQSPKYLFRKEGQNVTLSCEQNLNHDAMYWYRQDPGQGLRLIYYSQIVNDFQKGDIAEGYSVSREKKESFPLTVTSAQKNPTAFYLCASSITDRGNHEQYFGPGTRLTVT.

This chain connects TRBV7-6 to TRBJ1-3; D gene uncertain. V dropped 1 base and J dropped 0 bases, with 10 bases sitting between them. The germline gives CDR1 SGHVS, CDR2 FNYEAQ. CDR3 length equals 16 residues. The CDR3 nucleotides read TGTGCCAGCAGCTTAGAGATACGTAGCTCTGGAAACACCATATATTTT. It yields the protein CASSLEIRSSGNTIYF.